The 2 T cell receptor beta chains presented below share a single source sample, sequenced in a study of T cell changes during pregnancy in multiple sclerosis. Some clones are missing from TCRdb's copy, which holds only in-frame ones; the method was immunoSEQ multiplex PCR. This table has fewer than 75,000 clones, around 93% appearing once. Sample: peripheral blood, taken after pregnancy. These receptors all stem from a female donor in good health, enrolled as a control in a pregnancy study.

The gene calls are TRBV5-8 and TRBJ2-5; 10 bases align to TRBD1. V lost 5 bases, J lost 4 bases, and 2 bases stayed unmatched. Germline CDR1 reads SGHTS; CDR2 reads YDEGEE. The CDR3 extends over 13 amino acids. As DNA, the CDR3 is TGTGCCAGCAGGGGACAGGGGATAGAGACCCAGTACTTC. It yields the protein CASRGQGIETQYF.

The V and J genes are TRBV7-8 and TRBJ2-7; D is undetermined. CDR3 size: 15 residues. The V and J ends lost 2 bases and 2 bases respectively, with 13 bases between them. Looked up from germline, CDR1 is SGHVS and CDR2 is FQNEAQ. The CDR3 loop is CASSLKSPGPYEQYF. Written as DNA, the CDR3 is TGTGCCAGCAGCTTAAAAAGCCCAGGCCCCTACGAGCAGTACTTC.